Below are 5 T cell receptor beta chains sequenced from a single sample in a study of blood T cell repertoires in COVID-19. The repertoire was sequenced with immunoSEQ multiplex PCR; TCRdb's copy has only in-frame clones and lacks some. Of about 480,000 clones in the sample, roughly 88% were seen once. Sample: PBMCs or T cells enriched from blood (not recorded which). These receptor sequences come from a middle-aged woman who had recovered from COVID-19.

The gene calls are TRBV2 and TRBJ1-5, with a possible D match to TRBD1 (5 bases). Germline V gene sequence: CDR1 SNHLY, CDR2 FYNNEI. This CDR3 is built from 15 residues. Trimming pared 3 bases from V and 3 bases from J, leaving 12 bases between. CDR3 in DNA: TGTGCCAGCAGTGAGGGGAGGGGTCCCAATCAGCCCCAGCATTTT. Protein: CASSEGRGPNQPQHF.

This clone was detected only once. CDR3 loop: CASSFNPTGSNSPLHF. CDR3 DNA sequence: TGTGCCAGCAGCTTCAATCCCACAGGGAGTAATTCACCCCTCCACTTT. V gene TRBV5-4 combines with J gene TRBJ1-6; tentative D call: TRBD1 (6 bases). Trimming took off 2 bases at V and 6 bases at J, with 15 bases between the two ends. This CDR3 region has 16 residues. The germline V gene has CDR1 SGHNT and CDR2 YYREEE (reference sequence). Combining the CDR3 with reference TRBV5-4 and TRBJ1-6 gives the whole variable domain ETGVTQSPTHLIKTRGQQVTLRCSSQSGHNTVSWYQQALGQGPQFIFQYYREEENGRGNFPPRFSGLQFPNYSSELNVNALELDDSALYLCASSFNPTGSNSPLHFGNGTRLTVT.

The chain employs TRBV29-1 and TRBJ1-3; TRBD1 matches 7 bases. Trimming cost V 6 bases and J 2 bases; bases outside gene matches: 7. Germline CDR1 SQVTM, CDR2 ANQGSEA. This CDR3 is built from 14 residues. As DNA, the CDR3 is TGCAGCGTGAAGGGGACAGCCACTGGAAACACCATATATTTT. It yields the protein CSVKGTATGNTIYF.

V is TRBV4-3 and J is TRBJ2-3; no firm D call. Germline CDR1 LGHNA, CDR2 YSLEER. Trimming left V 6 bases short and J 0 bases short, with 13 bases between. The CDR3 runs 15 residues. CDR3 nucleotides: TGCGCCAGCAGTCGTGGGCCGGCTAGCACAGATACGCAGTATTTT. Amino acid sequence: CASSRGPASTDTQYF.

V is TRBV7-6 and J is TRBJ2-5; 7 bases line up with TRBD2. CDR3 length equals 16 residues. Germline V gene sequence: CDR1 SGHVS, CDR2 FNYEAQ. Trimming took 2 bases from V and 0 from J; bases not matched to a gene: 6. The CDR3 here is CASSLWVAGDQETQYF. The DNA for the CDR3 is TGTGCCAGCAGCTTATGGGTAGCGGGCGACCAAGAGACCCAGTACTTC. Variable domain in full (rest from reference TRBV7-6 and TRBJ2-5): GAGVSQSPRYKVTKRGQDVALRCDPISGHVSLYWYRQALGQGPEFLTYFNYEAQQDKSGLPNDRFSAERPEGSISTLTIQRTEQRDSAMYRCASSLWVAGDQETQYFGPGTRLLVL.